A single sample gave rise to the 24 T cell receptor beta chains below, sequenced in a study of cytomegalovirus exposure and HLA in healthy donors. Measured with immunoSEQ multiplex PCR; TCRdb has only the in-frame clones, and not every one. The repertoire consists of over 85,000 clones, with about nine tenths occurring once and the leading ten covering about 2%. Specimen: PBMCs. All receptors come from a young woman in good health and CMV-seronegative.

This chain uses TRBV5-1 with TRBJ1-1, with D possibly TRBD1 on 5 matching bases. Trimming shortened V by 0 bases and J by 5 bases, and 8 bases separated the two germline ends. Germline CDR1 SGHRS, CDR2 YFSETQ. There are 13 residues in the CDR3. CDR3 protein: CASSLVRGTEAFF. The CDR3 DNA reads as TGCGCCAGCAGCTTGGTTAGGGGTACTGAAGCTTTCTTT.

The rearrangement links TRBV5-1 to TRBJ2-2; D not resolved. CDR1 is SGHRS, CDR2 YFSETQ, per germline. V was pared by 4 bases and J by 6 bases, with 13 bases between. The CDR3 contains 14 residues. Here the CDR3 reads CASSTPDRAGELFF. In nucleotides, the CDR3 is TGCGCCAGCAGCACACCGGATCGGGCCGGGGAGCTGTTTTTT.

Here the CDR3 reads CASSRGLYGYTF. The CDR3 region has the DNA TGTGCCAGCAGTCGAGGTCTCTATGGCTACACCTTC. The chain employs TRBV6-5 and TRBJ1-2, with D hard to call. V shed 5 bases and J shed 4 bases, with 8 bases lying between them. The germline V gene encodes CDR1 MNHEY and CDR2 SVGAGI. The CDR3 is 12 amino acids.

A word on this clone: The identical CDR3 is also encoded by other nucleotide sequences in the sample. The CDR3 nucleotides read TGTGCCAGCAGTTACTCGGAGGGCCAGCCCCAGCATTTT. Its translation: CASSYSEGQPQHF. The rearrangement uses TRBV6-5 and TRBJ1-5; D unclear. Germline CDR1 and CDR2: MNHEY and SVGAGI. This CDR3 region has 13 residues. The V end lost 0 bases, the J end lost 7 bases, and 7 bases lay between the germline ends.

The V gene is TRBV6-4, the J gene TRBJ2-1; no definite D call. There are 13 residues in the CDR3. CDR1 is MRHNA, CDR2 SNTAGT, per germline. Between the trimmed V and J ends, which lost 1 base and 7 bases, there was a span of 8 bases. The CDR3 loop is CASSDYPRNEQFF. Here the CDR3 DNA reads TGTGCCAGCAGTGACTATCCGAGAAATGAGCAGTTCTTC.

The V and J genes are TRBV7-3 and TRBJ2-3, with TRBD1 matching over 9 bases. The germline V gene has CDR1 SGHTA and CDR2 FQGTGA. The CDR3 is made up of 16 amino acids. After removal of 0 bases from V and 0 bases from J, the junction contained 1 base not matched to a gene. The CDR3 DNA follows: TGTGCCAGCAGCTTAACGGGGACAGGGAGCACAGATACGCAGTATTTT. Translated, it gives CASSLTGTGSTDTQYF.

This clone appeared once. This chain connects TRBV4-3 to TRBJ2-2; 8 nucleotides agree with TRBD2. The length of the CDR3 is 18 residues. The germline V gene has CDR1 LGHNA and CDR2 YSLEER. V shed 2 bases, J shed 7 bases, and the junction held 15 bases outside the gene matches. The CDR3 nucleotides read TGCGCCAGCAGCCAATTATGGGGCGGGAGGACCGTAGGCGGGGAGCTGTTTTTT. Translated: CASSQLWGGRTVGGELFF.

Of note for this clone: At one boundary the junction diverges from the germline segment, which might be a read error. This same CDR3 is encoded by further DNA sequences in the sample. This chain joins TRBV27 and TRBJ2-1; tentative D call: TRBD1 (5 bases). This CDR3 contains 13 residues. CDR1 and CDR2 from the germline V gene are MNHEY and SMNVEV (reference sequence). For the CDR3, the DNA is TGCGCCAGCGCGCCCACACAGGTCGATGAGCAGTTCTTC. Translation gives CASAPTQVDEQFF.

CDR3 in amino acids: CASSDGTSGISLNEQFF. CDR3 DNA sequence: TGCGCCAGCAGTGATGGGACTAGCGGGATCTCCCTCAATGAGCAGTTCTTC. V usage is TRBV10-1 and J usage is TRBJ2-1, with 13 bases aligning to TRBD2. This CDR3 spans 17 amino acids. V lost 3 bases, J lost 6 bases, and 8 bases stayed unmatched. Germline lookup yields CDR1 WNHNN and CDR2 SYGVQD (reference sequence).

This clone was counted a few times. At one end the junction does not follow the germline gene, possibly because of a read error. This chain's CDR3 is CASSEAYSYEQYF. CDR3 in DNA: TGTGCCAGCAGCGAAGCCTACTCCTACGAGCAGTACTTC. This chain joins TRBV6-1 and TRBJ2-7, with D unresolved. Looked up from germline, CDR1 is MNHNS and CDR2 is SASEGT. The CDR3 contains 13 residues.

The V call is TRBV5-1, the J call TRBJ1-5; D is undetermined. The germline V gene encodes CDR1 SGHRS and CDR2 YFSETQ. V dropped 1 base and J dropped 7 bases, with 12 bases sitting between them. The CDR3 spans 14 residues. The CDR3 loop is CASSLRRAWQPQHF. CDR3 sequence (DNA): TGCGCCAGCAGCTTGAGGAGGGCTTGGCAGCCCCAGCATTTT.

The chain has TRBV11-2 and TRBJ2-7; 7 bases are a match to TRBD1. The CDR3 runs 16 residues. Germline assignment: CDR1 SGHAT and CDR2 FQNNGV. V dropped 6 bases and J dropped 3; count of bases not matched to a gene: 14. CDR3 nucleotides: TGTGCCAGCAGGAGGGGGCTGCTAAGAGAACTCTACGAGCAGTACTTC. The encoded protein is CASRRGLLRELYEQYF.

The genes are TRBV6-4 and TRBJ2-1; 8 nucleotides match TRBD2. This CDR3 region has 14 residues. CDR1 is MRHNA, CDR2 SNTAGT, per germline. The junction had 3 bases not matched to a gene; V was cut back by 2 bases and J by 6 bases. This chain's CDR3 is CASSDAGGSNEQFF. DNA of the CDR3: TGTGCCAGCAGTGACGCGGGGGGCTCCAATGAGCAGTTCTTC.

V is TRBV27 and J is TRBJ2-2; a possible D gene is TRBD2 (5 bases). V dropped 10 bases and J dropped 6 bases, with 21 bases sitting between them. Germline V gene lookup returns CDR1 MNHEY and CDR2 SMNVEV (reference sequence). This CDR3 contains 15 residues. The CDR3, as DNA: TGTGCCACCAGAACTGAGGGTTTGATGGCCGGGGAGCTGTTTTTT. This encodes CATRTEGLMAGELFF.

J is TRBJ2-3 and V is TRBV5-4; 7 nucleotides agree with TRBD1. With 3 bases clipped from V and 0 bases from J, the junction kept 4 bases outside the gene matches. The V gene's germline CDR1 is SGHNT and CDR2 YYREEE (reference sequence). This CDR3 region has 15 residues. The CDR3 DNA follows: TGTGCCAGCAGCTCCCGACAGGGAAGCACAGATACGCAGTATTTT. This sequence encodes CASSSRQGSTDTQYF.

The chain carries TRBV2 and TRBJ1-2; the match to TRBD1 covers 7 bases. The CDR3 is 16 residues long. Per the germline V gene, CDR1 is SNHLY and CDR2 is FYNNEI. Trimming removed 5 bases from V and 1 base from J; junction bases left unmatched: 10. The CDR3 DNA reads TGTGCCAGCAGTTATGGGACAGCGGGTCATAACTATGGCTACACCTTC. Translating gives CASSYGTAGHNYGYTF.

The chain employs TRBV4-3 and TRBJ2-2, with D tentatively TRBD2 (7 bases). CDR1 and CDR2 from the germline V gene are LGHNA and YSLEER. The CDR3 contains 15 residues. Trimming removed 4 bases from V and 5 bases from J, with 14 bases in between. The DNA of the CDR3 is TGCGCCAGCAGCCGGGAGGGAAGGGGGACCGGGGAGCTGTTTTTT. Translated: CASSREGRGTGELFF.

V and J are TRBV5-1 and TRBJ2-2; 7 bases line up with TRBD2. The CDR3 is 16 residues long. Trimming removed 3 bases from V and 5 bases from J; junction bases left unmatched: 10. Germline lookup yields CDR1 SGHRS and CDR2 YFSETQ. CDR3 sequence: CASSSRLARRTGELFF. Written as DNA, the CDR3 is TGCGCCAGCAGCTCAAGACTAGCACGGCGGACCGGGGAGCTGTTTTTT.

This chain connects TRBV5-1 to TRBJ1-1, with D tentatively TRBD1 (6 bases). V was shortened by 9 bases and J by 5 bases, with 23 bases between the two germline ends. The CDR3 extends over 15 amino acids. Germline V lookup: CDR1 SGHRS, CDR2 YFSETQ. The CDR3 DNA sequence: TGCGCCACCACCCTACTCCCGGGACATCTAACTGAAGCTTTCTTT. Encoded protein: CATTLLPGHLTEAFF.

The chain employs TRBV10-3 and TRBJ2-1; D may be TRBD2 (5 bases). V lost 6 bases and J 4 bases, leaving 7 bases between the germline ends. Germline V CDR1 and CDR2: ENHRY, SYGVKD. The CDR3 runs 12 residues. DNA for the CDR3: TGTGCCATCAGCCGGGAATACAATGAGCAGTTCTTC. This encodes CAISREYNEQFF.

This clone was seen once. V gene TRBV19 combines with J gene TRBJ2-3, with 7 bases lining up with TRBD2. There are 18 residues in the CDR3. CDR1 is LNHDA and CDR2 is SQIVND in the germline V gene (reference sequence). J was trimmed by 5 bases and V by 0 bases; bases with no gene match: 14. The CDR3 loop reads CASSIDRGVLPLGDTQYF. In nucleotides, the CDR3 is TGTGCCAGTAGTATAGATCGGGGGGTACTCCCACTGGGAGATACGCAGTATTTT.

The CDR3 DNA sequence: TGTGCCAGCAGCGTAGGGGCTAGCCCAGATACGCAGTATTTT. Amino acids: CASSVGASPDTQYF. This sequence joins TRBV9 and TRBJ2-3; tentative D call: TRBD2 (5 bases). Germline V lookup: CDR1 SGDLS, CDR2 YYNGEE. V shed 0 bases and J shed 4 bases, with 9 bases lying between them. CDR3 length: 14 amino acids.

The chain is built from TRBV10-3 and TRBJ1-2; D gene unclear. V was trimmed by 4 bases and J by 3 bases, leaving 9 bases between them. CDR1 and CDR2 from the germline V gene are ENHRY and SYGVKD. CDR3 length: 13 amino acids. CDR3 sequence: CAISGGGDYGYTF. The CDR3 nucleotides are TGTGCCATCAGTGGGGGAGGTGACTATGGCTACACCTTC.

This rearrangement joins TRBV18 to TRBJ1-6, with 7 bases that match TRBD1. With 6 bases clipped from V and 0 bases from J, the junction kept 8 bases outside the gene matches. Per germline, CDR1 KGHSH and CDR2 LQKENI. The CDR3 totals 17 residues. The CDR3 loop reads CASSQDRLSSYNSPLHF. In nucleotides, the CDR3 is TGTGCCAGCTCGCAGGACAGGTTGAGCTCCTATAATTCACCCCTCCACTTT.